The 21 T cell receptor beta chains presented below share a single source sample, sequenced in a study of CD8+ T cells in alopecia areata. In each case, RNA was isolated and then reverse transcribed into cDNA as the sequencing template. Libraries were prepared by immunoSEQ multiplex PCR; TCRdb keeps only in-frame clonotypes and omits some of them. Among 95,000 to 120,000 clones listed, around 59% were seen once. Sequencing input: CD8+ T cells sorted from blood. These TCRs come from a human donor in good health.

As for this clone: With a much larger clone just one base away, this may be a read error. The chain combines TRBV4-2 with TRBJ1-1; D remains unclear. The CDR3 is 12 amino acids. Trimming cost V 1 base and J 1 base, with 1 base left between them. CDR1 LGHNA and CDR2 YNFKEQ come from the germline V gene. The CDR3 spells CASSQGNTEAFF. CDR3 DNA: TGTGCCAGCAGCCAAGGGAACACTGAAGCTTTCTTT.

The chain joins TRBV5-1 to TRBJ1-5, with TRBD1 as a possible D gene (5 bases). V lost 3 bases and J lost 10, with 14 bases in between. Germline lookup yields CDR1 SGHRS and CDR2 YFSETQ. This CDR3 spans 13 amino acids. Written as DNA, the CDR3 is TGCGCCAGCAGCTCGTATACAGGTAGTCCCCAGCATTTT. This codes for CASSSYTGSPQHF.

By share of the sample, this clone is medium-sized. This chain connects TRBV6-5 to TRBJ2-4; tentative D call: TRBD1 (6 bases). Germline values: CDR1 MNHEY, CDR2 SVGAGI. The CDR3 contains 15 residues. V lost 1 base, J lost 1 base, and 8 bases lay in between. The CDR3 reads CASSYLDSAKNIQYF. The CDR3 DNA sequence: TGTGCCAGCAGTTACTTGGACAGCGCCAAAAACATTCAGTACTTC.

The CDR3 is CASRAQGTNTEAFF. CDR3 nucleotide sequence: TGTGCCAGCAGGGCACAGGGTACGAACACTGAAGCTTTCTTT. The rearrangement links TRBV13 to TRBJ1-1, with D possibly matching TRBD1 (6 bases). Germline V gene sequence: CDR1 PRHDT, CDR2 FYEKMQ (reference sequence). V was trimmed by 6 bases and J by 1 base, leaving 12 bases between them. CDR3 size: 14 residues.

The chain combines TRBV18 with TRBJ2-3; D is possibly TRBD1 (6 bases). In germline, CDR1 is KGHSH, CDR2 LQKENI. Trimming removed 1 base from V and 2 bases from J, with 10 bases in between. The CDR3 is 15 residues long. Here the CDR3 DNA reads TGTGCCAGCTCACCACTGACAGGTGACACAGATACGCAGTATTTT. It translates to CASSPLTGDTDTQYF.

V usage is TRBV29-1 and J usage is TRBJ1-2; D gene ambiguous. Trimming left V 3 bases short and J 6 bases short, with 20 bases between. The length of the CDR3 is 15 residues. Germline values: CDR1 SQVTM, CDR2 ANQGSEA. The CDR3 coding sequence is TGCAGCGTTGAGGACCCCTCTGTGTGGGCGAATGGCTACACCTTC. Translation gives CSVEDPSVWANGYTF.

The CDR3 DNA sequence: TGTGCCAGCAGCCAAGATACCAGCGGGGGGGCTCGTGATGAGCAGTTCTTC. Its translation: CASSQDTSGGARDEQFF. The rearrangement links TRBV4-2 to TRBJ2-1, with TRBD2 identical over 10 bases. The CDR3 totals 17 residues. From germline, CDR1 is LGHNA and CDR2 YNFKEQ. The V segment lost 0 bases and the J segment 8 bases; nucleotides outside the gene matches: 10.

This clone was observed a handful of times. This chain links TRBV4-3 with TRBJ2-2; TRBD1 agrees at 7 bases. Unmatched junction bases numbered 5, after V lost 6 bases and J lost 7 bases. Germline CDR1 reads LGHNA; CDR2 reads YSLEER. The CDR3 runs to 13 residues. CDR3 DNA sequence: TGCGCCAGCAGTCAAACAGGGGTCGGGGAGCTGTTTTTT. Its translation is CASSQTGVGELFF.

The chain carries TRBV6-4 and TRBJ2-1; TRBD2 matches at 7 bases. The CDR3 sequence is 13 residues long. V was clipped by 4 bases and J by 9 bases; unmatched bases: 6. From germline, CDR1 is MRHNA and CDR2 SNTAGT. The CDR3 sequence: CASSGTSESEQFF. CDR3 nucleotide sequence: TGTGCCAGCAGTGGTACTAGCGAGTCTGAGCAGTTCTTC.

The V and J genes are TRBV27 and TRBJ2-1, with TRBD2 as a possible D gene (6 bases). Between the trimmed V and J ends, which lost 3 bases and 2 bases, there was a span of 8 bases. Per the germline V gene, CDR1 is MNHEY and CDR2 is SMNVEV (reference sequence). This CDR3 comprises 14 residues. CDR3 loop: CASSFSGPYNEQFF. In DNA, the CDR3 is TGTGCCAGCAGTTTTAGCGGCCCCTACAATGAGCAGTTCTTC.

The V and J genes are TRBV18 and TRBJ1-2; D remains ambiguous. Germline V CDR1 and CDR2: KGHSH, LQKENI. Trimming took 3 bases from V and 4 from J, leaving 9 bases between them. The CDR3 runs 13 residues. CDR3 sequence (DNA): TGTGCCAGCTCACCGGCCAGCAGCTATGGCTACACCTTC. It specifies CASSPASSYGYTF.

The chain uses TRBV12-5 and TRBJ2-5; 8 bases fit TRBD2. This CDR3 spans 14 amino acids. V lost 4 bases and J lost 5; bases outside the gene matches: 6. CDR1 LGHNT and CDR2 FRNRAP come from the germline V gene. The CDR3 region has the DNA TGTGCTAGTGGTTCGACTAGCGTGGGGGAGACCCAGTACTTC. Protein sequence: CASGSTSVGETQYF.

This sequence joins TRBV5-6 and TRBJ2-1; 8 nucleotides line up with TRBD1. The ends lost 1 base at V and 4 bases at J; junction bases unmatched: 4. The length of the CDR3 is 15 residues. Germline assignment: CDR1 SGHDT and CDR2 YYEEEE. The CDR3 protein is CASSLPGQGYNEQFF. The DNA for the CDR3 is TGTGCCAGCAGCTTGCCAGGACAGGGTTACAATGAGCAGTTCTTC.

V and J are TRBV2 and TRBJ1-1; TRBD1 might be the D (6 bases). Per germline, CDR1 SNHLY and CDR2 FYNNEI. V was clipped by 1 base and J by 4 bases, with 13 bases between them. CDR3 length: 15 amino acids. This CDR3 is CASSEGQGLGTEAFF. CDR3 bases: TGTGCCAGCAGTGAAGGTCAGGGGCTAGGCACTGAAGCTTTCTTT.

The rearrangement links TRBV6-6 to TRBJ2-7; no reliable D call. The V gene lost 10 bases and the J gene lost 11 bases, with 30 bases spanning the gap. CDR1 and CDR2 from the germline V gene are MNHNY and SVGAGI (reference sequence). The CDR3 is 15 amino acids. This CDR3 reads CATPEDGPRPPREYF. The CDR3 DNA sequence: TGTGCCACGCCCGAAGACGGGCCCCGTCCACCTCGGGAGTACTTC.

The CDR3, as DNA: TGTGCCACCAGCCAGGAGGCGGGGGTGTCCTACGAGCAGTACTTC. Residues: CATSQEAGVSYEQYF. V gene TRBV15 combines with J gene TRBJ2-7; 7 bases are a match to TRBD2. Trimming cost V 5 bases and J 1 base; bases outside gene matches: 8. CDR1 is LNHNV, CDR2 YYDKDF, per germline (reference sequence). The CDR3 has 15 residues. The full variable domain, its missing parts supplied by reference TRBV15 and TRBJ2-7, is DAMVIQNPRYQVTQFGKPVTLSCSQTLNHNVMYWYQQKSSQAPKLLFHYYDKDFNNEADTPDNFQSRRPNTSFCFLDIRSPGLGDTAMYLCATSQEAGVSYEQYFGPGTRLTVT.

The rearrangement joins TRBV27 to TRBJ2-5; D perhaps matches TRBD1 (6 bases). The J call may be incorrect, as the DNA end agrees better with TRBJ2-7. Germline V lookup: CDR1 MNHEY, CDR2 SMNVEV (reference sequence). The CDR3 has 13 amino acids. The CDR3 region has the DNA TGTGCCAGCAGTTTATCAGGGGGCTACGAGCAGTACTTC. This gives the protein CASSLSGGYEQYF.

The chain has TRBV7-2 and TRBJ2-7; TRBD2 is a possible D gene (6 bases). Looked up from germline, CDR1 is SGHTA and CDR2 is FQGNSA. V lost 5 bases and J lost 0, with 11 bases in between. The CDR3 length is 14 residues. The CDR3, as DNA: TGTGCCAGCAGCCATAGCGGCCCCTCCTACGAGCAGTACTTC. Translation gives CASSHSGPSYEQYF.

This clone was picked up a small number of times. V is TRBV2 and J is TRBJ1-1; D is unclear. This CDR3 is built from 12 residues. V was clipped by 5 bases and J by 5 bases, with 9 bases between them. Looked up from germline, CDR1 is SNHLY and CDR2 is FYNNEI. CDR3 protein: CASSRGSTEAFF. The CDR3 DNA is TGTGCCAGCAGTCGTGGTAGTACTGAAGCTTTCTTT.

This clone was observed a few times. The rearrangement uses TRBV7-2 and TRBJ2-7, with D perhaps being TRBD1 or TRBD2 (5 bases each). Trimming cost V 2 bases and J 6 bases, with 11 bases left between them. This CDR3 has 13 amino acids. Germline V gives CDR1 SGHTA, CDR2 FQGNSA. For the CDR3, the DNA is TGTGCCAGCAGCTTATCACCAGGGAGCGAGCAGTACTTC. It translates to CASSLSPGSEQYF. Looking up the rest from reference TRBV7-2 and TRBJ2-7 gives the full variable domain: GAGVSQSPSNKVTEKGKDVELRCDPISGHTALYWYRQSLGQGLEFLIYFQGNSAPDKSGLPSDRFSAERTGGSVSTLTIQRTQQEDSAVYLCASSLSPGSEQYFGPGTRLTVT.

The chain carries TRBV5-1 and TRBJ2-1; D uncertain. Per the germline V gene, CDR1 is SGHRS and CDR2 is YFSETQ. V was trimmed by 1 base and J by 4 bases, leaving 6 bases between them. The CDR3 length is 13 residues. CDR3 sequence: CASSLSPYNEQFF. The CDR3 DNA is TGCGCCAGCAGCTTGAGTCCATACAATGAGCAGTTCTTC.